The 14 T cell receptor beta chains reported below all come from one sample, sequenced in a study of molecular identifiers for immune sequencing clone quantification (dated by TCRdb to the late 2010s). The library was built by means of PCR. Reads for this sample came from a NextSeq 500. The public reads were reanalyzed by TCRdb: fastp trimming at Q25, MiXCR alignment, in-frame beta chains only. Each entry merges the rows of one CDR3 protein and shows their most common DNA and genes. The sample contains more than 550,000 distinct CDR3 sequences, 25% of them found a single time. About 0.78% of the sample goes to the ten largest clones. Source material: naive CD8+ T cells from blood, with Jurkat cell RNA spiked in. The sample's cell subset or site label is to be understood as: FACS-sorted CD8+CD4-CCR7+CD45RA+ naive T cells. The receptors originated from a human donor in good health. Some libraries in this study had Jurkat cell RNA spiked in.

This clonotype was recorded at least ten times. This sequence joins TRBV7-2 and TRBJ2-1, with D uncertain. Trimming cost V 1 base and J 6 bases, with 7 bases left between them. Germline CDR1 is SGHTA and CDR2 is FQGNSA. The CDR3 runs to 13 residues. This chain's CDR3 is CASSLGRANEQFF. CDR3 DNA sequence: TGTGCCAGCAGCTTAGGACGGGCCAATGAGCAGTTCTTC.

The V and J genes are TRBV6-2 or TRBV6-3 and TRBJ1-1; D is unclear. The CDR3 totals 14 residues. Germline V gene data show CDR1 as MNHEY and CDR2 as SVGEGT. The germline V and J ends were trimmed by 2 bases and 3 bases, with 10 bases remaining between them. CDR3 sequence: CASSYRVEDTEAFF. CDR3 DNA: TGTGCCAGCAGTTACAGGGTAGAGGACACTGAAGCTTTCTTT.

The sample holds a few counts of this clonotype. This chain uses TRBV4-3 with TRBJ2-2; D ambiguous. Trimming removed 2 bases at V and 7 bases at J, with 5 bases between. The germline V gene has CDR1 LGHNA and CDR2 YSLEER. There are 12 residues in the CDR3. CDR3 sequence reads: CASSQIGGELFF. CDR3 in DNA: TGCGCCAGCAGCCAAATTGGCGGGGAGCTGTTTTTT.

This clonotype has only a few counts. V is TRBV28 and J is TRBJ1-2, with a tentative D call TRBD1 (6 bases). The germline V gene encodes CDR1 MDHEN and CDR2 SYDVKM. The CDR3 covers 17 residues. V was cut by 3 bases and J by 3 bases, with 20 bases left in between. CDR3 DNA: TGTGCCAGCAGTTTTCCCTTGGGGGGGCGTGCGGACTATGGCTACACCTTC. This codes for CASSFPLGGRADYGYTF.

About this clonotype itself: A read error may explain this, as a much larger clone is one base away. J is TRBJ1-1 and V is TRBV6-5; the D gene is possibly TRBD1 (6 bases). This CDR3 is 14 amino acids long. Germline V CDR1 and CDR2: MNHEY, SVGAGI. The CDR3 reads CASSYGGGRTGAFF. The CDR3 bases are TGTGCCAGCAGTTACGGCGGGGGCCGCACTGGAGCTTTCTTT.

The gene calls are TRBV28 and TRBJ2-7; TRBD1 aligns across 7 bases. With 4 bases clipped from V and 5 bases from J, the junction kept 8 bases outside the gene matches. The CDR3 runs 14 residues. Germline V CDR1 and CDR2: MDHEN, SYDVKM. The CDR3 DNA reads as TGTGCCAGCAGTTCATGGCAGGGGGAAGACGAGCAGTACTTC. Translating it yields CASSSWQGEDEQYF.

This clonotype has just a few counts. The chain combines TRBV11-2 with TRBJ2-1; the D gene could be TRBD1 or TRBD2 (5 bases each). The CDR3 consists of 13 residues. CDR1 SGHAT and CDR2 FQNNGV come from the germline V gene. Trimming cost V 2 bases and J 8 bases, with 10 bases left between them. The CDR3 protein is CASSLMGDDEQFF. The DNA of the CDR3 is TGTGCCAGCAGCTTAATGGGGGACGATGAGCAGTTCTTC.

This clonotype showed up many times. The chain is built from TRBV7-2 and TRBJ2-3; TRBD1 aligns across 8 bases. There are 15 residues in the CDR3. Germline loops: CDR1 SGHTA, CDR2 FQGNSA. J was trimmed by 2 bases and V by 4 bases; bases with no gene match: 5. Here the CDR3 DNA reads TGTGCCAGCAGCTCGTGGGACAGGCTCACAGATACGCAGTATTTT. Amino acids: CASSSWDRLTDTQYF. The entire variable domain, with the rest obtained from reference TRBV7-2 and TRBJ2-3, is as follows: GAGVSQSPSNKVTEKGKDVELRCDPISGHTALYWYRQSLGQGLEFLIYFQGNSAPDKSGLPSDRFSAERTGGSVSTLTIQRTQQEDSAVYLCASSSWDRLTDTQYFGPGTRLTVL.

Notes on this clonotype: This may be a read error, as it is one base from a much larger clone. V usage is TRBV5-1 and J usage is TRBJ2-3, with a possible D match to TRBD2 (5 bases). CDR3 length equals 14 residues. V was pared by 6 bases and J by 4 bases, with 15 bases between. CDR1 and CDR2 (germline): SGHRS, YFSETQ. The CDR3 region is CASTSSSNADTQYF. CDR3 in DNA: TGCGCCAGCACCTCTAGCAGCAACGCAGATACGCAGTATTTT. Full variable domain (missing parts from reference TRBV5-1 and TRBJ2-3): KAGVTQTPRYLIKTRGQQVTLSCSPISGHRSVSWYQQTPGQGLQFLFEYFSETQRNKGNFPGRFSGRQFSNSRSEMNVSTLELGDSALYLCASTSSSNADTQYFGPGTRLTVL.

About this clonotype: One end of the junction is discordant with germline, which a read error may explain. The chain is built from TRBV7-2 and TRBJ2-1, with D perhaps TRBD1 (5 bases). This CDR3 contains 15 residues. Germline CDR1 is SGHTA and CDR2 is FQGNSA. The CDR3 region has the DNA TGTGCCAGCCATCCCTCAGGGATCCCCGACAATGAGCAGTCCTTC. Amino acids: CASHPSGIPDNEQSF. The full variable domain, rest sourced from reference TRBV7-2 and TRBJ2-1, is GAGVSQSPSNKVTEKGKDVELRCDPISGHTALYWYRQSLGQGLEFLIYFQGNSAPDKSGLPSDRFSAERTGGSVSTLTIQRTQQEDSAVYLCASHPSGIPDNEQSFGPGTRLTVL.

On this clonotype: This may be a read error, as it is one base from a much larger clone. CDR3: CASSQDGGGTEAFF. CDR3 bases: TGTGCCAGCAGCCAAGATGGGGGGGGCACTGAAGCTTTCTTT. V gene TRBV3-1 combines with J gene TRBJ1-1, with a tentative D call TRBD1 (5 bases). Germline V CDR1 and CDR2: LGHDT, YNNKEL (reference sequence). This CDR3 has 14 residues. V lost 0 bases and J 4 bases, leaving 9 bases between the germline ends.

The table lists this clonotype with many counts. The gene calls are TRBV13 and TRBJ1-4; a possible D gene is TRBD1 (5 bases). The CDR3 consists of 13 residues. CDR1 PRHDT and CDR2 FYEKMQ come from the germline V gene (reference sequence). V lost 3 bases and J lost 6, with 8 bases in between. The CDR3 DNA reads as TGTGCCAGCAGCTTGTGGGGGGATGAAAAACTGTTTTTT. Translated, it gives CASSLWGDEKLFF.

This clonotype was observed many times. V and J are TRBV9 and TRBJ2-5, with D uncertain. The length of the CDR3 is 12 residues. The germline V gene encodes CDR1 SGDLS and CDR2 YYNGEE. The V end lost 3 bases, the J end lost 5 bases, and 8 bases lay between the germline ends. Here the CDR3 reads CASSGLRETQYF. CDR3 bases: TGTGCCAGCAGCGGTCTTAGGGAGACCCAGTACTTC.

Ten or more counts support this clonotype. The chain employs TRBV7-9 and TRBJ2-3, with TRBD2 identical over 12 bases. V shed 0 bases, J shed 0 bases, and the junction held 1 base outside the gene matches. The CDR3 spans 17 residues. Germline assignment: CDR1 SEHNR and CDR2 FQNEAQ (reference sequence). In nucleotides, the CDR3 is TGTGCCAGCAGCTTAGCGGGACTAGCGGGTAGCACAGATACGCAGTATTTT. Translating gives CASSLAGLAGSTDTQYF.